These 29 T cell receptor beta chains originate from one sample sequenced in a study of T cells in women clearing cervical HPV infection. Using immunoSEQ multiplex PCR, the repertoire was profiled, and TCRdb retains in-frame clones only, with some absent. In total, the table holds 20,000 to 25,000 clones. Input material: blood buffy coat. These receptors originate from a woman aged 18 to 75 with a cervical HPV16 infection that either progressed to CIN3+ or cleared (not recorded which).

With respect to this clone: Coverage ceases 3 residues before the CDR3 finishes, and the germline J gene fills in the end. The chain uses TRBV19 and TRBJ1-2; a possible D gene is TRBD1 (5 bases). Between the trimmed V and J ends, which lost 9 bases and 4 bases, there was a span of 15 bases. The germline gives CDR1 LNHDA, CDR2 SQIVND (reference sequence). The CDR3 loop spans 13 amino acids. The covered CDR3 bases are TGTGCCAGCGAGCGGGACGGACTCTATGGC. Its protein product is CASERDGLYG. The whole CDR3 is CASERDGLYGYTF.

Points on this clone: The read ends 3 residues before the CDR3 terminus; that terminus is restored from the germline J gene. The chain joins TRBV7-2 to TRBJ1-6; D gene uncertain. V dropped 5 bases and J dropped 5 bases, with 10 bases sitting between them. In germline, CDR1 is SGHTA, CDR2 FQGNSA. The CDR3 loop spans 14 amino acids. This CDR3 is CASSHSRHNSPLHF. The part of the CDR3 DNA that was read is TGTGCCAGCAGCCACTCTAGGCATAATTCACCC. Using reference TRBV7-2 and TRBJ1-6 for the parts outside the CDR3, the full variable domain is GAGVSQSPSNKVTEKGKDVELRCDPISGHTALYWYRQSLGQGLEFLIYFQGNSAPDKSGLPSDRFSAERTGGSVSTLTIQRTQQEDSAVYLCASSHSRHNSPLHFGNGTRLTVT.

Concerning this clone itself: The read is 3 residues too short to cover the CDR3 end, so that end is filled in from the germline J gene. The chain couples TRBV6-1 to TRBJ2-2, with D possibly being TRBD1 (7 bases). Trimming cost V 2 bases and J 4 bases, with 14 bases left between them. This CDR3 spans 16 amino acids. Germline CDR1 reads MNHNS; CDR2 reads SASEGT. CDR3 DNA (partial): TGTGCCAGCAGTGAACTAGGCGGGACAGTCACCGGGGAG. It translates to CASSELGGTVTGE. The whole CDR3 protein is CASSELGGTVTGELFF.

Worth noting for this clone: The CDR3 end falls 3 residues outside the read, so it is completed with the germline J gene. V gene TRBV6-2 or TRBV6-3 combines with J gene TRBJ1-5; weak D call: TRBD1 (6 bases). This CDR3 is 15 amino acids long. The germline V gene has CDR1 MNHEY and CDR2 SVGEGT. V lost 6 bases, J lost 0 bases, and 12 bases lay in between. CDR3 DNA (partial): TGTGCCAGCAGGCGGGACAATCATAGCAATCAGCCC. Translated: CASRRDNHSNQP. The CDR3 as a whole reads CASRRDNHSNQPQHF.

CDR3 in amino acids: CASSRSWDWDGGYTF. CDR3 bases read: TGTGCCAGCAGCCGATCATGGGACTGGGATGGTGGC. The rearrangement joins TRBV14 to TRBJ1-2; a weak D match, TRBD1 (5 bases). Sequencing ends 3 residues short of the CDR3 end; the germline J gene provides the rest. The CDR3 covers 15 residues. Per the germline V gene, CDR1 is SGHDN and CDR2 is FVKESK. Deletions cut 4 bases from V and 7 bases from J, with 19 bases between.

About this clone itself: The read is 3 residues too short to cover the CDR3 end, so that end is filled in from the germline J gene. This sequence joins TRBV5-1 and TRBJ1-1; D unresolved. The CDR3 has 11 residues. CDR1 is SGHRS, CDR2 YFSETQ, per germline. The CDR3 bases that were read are TGCGCCAGCAGGGATGGGCCCTCG. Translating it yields CASRDGPS. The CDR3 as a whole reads CASRDGPSAFF.

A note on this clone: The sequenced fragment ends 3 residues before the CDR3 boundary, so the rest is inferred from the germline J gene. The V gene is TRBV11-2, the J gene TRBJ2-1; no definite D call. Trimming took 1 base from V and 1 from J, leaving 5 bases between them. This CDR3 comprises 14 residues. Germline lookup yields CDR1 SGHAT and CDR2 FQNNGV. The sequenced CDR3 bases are TGTGCCAGCAGCTTAGCGCGATCCTACAATGAG. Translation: CASSLARSYNE. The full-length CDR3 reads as CASSLARSYNEQFF.

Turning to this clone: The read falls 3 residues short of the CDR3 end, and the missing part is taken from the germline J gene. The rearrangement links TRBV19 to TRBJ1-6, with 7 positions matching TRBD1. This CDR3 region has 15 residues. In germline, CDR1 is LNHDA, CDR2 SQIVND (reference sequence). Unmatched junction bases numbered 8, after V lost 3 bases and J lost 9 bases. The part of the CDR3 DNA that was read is TGTGCCAGTAGTATCGGGACAGAAGAGGTTTCACCC. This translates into CASSIGTEEVSP. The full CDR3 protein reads CASSIGTEEVSPLHF.

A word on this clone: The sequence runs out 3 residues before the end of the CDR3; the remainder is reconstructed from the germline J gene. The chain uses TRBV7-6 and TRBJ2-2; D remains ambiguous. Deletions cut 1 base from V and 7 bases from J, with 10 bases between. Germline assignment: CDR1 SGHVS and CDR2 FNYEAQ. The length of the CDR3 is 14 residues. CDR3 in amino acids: CASSLGGLHGELFF. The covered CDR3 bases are TGTGCCAGCAGCTTAGGTGGCTTACACGGGGAG.

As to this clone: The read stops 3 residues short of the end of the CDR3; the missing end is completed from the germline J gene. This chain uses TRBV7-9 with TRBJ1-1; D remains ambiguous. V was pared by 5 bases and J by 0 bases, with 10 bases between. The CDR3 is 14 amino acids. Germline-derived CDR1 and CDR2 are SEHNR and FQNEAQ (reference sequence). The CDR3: CASSRTDMNTEAFF. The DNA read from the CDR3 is TGTGCCAGCAGCCGGACTGATATGAACACTGAA.

CDR3 DNA, as far as it was read: TGTGCCATCAGTGAGTCGACCCGGGACAGGGTTCCCTACGAG. Residues: CAISESTRDRVPYE. From start to end, the CDR3 is CAISESTRDRVPYEQYF. The chain recombines TRBV10-3 with TRBJ2-7; 9 bases align to TRBD1. The read gets to within 3 residues of the CDR3 end, and the germline J gene fills in the rest. V trimming: 0 bases; J trimming: 2 bases; junction bases outside the gene matches: 8. The CDR3 is made up of 17 amino acids. Germline V gives CDR1 ENHRY, CDR2 SYGVKD.

The sequenced part of the CDR3 DNA is TGCGCCAGCAGCATTTCTGAAGAGACC. It yields the protein CASSISEET. The full CDR3 protein reads CASSISEETQYF. The rearrangement joins TRBV5-1 to TRBJ2-5; D remains unclear. The CDR3 end falls 3 residues outside the read, so it is completed with the germline J gene. Looked up from germline, CDR1 is SGHRS and CDR2 is YFSETQ. The CDR3 has 12 residues. The germline V and J ends were trimmed by 4 bases and 3 bases, with 7 bases remaining between them. Full variable domain (outside the CDR3, taken from reference TRBV5-1 and TRBJ2-5): KAGVTQTPRYLIKTRGQQVTLSCSPISGHRSVSWYQQTPGQGLQFLFEYFSETQRNKGNFPGRFSGRQFSNSRSEMNVSTLELGDSALYLCASSISEETQYFGPGTRLLVL.

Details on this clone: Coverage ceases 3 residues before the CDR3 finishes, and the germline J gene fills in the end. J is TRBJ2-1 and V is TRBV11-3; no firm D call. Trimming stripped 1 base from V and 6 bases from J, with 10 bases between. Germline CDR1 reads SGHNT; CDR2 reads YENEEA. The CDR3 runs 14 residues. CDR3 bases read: TGTGCCAGCAGCTTAGGGGCCAATACCAATGAG. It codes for CASSLGANTNE. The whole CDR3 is CASSLGANTNEQFF. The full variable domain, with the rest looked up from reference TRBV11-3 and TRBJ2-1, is EAGVVQSPRYKIIEKKQPVAFWCNPISGHNTLYWYLQNLGQGPELLIRYENEEAVDDSQLPKDRFSAERLKGVDSTLKIQPAELGDSAVYLCASSLGANTNEQFFGPGTRLTVL.

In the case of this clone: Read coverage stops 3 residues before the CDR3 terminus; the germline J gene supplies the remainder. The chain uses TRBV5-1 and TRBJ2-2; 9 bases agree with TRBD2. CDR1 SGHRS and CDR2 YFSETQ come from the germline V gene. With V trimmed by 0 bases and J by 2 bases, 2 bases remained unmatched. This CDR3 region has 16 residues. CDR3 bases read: TGCGCCAGCAGCTTGGTACTAGCGGGCAACACCGGGGAG. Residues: CASSLVLAGNTGE. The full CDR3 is CASSLVLAGNTGELFF.

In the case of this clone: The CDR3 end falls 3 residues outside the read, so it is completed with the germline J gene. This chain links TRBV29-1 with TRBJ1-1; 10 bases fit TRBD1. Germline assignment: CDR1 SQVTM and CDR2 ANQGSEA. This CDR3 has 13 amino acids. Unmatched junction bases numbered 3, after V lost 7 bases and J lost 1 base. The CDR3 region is CSAGTGANTEAFF. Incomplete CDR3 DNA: TGCAGCGCCGGGACAGGGGCGAACACTGAA.

The CDR3: CAWTGATEAFF. The covered CDR3 bases are TGTGCCTGGACTGGGGCAACTGAA. The V call is TRBV30, the J call TRBJ1-1, with D perhaps matching TRBD1 (5 bases). The observed sequence ends 3 residues before the CDR3 terminus, with the missing tail filled in from the germline J gene. Germline values: CDR1 GTSNPN, CDR2 SVGIG (reference sequence). Trimming left V 4 bases short and J 5 bases short, with 8 bases between. The CDR3 sequence is 11 residues long.

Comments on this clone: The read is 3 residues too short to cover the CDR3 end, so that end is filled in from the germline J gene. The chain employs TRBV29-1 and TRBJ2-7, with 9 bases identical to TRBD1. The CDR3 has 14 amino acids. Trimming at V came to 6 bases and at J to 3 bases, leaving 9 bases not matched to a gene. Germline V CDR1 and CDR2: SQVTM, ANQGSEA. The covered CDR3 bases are TGCAGCGTGGCCGGCGGACAGGGGAGCTACGAG. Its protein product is CSVAGGQGSYE. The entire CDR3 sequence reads CSVAGGQGSYEQYF.

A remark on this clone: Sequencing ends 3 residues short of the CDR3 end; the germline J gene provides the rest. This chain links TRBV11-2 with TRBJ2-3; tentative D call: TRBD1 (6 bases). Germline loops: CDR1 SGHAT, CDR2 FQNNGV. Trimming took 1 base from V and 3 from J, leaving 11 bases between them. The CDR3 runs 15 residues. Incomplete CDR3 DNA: TGTGCCAGCAGCTTAGTACAGGGCGGGACAGATACG. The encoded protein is CASSLVQGGTDT. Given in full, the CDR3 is CASSLVQGGTDTQYF.

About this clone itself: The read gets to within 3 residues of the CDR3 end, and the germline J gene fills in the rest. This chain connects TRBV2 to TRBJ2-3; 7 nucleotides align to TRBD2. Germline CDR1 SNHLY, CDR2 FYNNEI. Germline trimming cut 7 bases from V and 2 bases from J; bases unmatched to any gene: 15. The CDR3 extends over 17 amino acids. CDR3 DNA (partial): TGTGCCAGCATCTCGGGGGAGGGAAATACAGACACAGATACG. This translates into CASISGEGNTDTDT. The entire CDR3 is CASISGEGNTDTDTQYF.

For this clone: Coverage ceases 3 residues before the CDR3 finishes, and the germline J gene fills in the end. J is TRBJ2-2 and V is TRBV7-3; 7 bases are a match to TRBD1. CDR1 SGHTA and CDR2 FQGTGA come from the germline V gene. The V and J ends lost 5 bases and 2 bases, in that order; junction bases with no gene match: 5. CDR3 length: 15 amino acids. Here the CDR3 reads CASSPGTANTGELFF. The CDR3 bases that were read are TGTGCCAGCAGCCCAGGGACAGCCAACACCGGGGAG.

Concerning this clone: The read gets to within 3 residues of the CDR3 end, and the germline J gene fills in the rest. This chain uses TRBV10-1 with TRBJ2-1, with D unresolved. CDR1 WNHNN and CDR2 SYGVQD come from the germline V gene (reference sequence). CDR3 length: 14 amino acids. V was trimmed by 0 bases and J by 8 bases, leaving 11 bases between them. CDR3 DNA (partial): TGCGCCAGCAGTGAGTCTCGGCCGAGCGATGAG. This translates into CASSESRPSDE. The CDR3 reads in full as CASSESRPSDEQFF.

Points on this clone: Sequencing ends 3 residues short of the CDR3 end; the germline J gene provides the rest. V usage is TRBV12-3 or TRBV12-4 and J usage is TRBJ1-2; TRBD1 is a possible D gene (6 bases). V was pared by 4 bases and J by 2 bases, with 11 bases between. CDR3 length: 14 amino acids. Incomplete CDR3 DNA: TGTGCCAGCAGTTCTGGGACATCAAACTATGGC. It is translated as CASSSGTSNYG. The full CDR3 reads CASSSGTSNYGYTF.

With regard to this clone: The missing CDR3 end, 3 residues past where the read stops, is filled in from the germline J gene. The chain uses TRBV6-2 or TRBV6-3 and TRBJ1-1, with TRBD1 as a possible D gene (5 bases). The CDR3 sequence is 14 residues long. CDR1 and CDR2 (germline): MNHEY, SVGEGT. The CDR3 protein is CASSYSTRGTDAFF. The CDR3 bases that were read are TGTGCCAGCAGTTACTCGACCCGGGGGACGGAT.

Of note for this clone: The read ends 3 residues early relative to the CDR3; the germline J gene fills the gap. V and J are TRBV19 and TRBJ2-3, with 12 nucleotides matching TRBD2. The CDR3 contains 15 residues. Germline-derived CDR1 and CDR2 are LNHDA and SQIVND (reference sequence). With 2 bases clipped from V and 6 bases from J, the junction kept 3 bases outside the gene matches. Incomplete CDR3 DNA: TGTGCCAGTAGTATACTAGCGGGGGGGACCGATACG. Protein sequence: CASSILAGGTDT. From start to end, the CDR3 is CASSILAGGTDTQYF.

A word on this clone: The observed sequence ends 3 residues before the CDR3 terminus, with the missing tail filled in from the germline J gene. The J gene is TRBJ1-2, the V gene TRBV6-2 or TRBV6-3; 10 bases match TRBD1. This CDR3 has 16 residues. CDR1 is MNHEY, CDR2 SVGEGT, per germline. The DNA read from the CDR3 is TGTGCCAGCAGTTACTCGAAGACAGGGGGCCAATACGAC. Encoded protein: CASSYSKTGGQYD. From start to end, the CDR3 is CASSYSKTGGQYDYTF.

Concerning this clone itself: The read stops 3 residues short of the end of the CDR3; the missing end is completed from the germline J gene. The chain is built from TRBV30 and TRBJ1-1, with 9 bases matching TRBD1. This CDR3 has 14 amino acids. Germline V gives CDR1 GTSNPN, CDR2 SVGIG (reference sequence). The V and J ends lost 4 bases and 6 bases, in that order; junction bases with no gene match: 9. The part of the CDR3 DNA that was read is TGTGCCTGGACCTCACAGGGGGCATTCGCTGAA. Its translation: CAWTSQGAFAE. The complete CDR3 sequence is CAWTSQGAFAEAFF.

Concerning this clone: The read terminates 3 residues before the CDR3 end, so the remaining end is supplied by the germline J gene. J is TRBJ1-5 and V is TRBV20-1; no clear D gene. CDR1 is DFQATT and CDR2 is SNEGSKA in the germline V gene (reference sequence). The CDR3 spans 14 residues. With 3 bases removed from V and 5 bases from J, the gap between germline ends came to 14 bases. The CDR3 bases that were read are TGCAGTGCTAGGCAAGGGTCCCGGCATCAGCCC. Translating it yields CSARQGSRHQP. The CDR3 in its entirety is CSARQGSRHQPQHF.

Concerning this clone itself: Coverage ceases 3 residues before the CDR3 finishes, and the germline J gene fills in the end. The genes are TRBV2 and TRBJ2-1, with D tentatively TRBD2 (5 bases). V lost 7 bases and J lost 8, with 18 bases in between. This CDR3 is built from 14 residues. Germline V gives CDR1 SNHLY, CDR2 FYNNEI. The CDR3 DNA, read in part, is TGTGCCAGCAATCAAGAGGGTAGTGTCTATGAG. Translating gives CASNQEGSVYE. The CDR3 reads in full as CASNQEGSVYEQFF.

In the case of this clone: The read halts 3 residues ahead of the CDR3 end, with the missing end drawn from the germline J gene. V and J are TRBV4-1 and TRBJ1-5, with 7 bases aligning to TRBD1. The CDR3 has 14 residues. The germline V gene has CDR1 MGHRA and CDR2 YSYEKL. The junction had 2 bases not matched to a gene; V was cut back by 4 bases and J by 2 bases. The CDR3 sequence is CASSLGTGNQPQHF. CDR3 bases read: TGCGCCAGCAGCCTCGGGACAGGCAATCAGCCC.